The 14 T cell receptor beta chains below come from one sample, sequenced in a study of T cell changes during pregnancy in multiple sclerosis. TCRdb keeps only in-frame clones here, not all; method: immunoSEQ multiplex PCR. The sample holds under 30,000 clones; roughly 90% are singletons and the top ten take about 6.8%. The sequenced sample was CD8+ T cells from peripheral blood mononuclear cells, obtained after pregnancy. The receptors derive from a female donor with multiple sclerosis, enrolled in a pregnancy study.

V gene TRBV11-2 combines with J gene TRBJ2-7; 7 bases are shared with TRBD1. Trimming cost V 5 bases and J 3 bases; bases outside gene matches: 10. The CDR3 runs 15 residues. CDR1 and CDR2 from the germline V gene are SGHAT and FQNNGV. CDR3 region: CASSARRDSIYEQYF. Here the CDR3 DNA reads TGTGCCAGCAGCGCGCGCCGGGACAGCATCTACGAGCAGTACTTC.

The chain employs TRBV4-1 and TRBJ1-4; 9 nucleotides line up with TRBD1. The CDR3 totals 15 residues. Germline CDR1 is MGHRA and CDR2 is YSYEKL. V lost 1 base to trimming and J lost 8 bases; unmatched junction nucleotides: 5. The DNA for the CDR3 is TGCGCCAGCAGCCAAGGGGGACAGGGCCGGGAAAAACTGTTTTTT. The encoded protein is CASSQGGQGREKLFF.

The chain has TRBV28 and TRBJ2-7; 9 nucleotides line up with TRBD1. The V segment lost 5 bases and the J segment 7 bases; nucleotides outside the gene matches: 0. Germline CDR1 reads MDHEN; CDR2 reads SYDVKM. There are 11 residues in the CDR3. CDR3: CASSGQGEQYF. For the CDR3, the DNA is TGTGCCAGCAGTGGACAGGGGGAGCAGTACTTC.

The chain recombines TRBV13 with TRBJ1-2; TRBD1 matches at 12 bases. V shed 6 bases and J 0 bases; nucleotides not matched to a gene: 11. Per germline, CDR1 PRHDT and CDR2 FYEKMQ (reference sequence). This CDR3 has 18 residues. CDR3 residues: CASRRTGTGGQANYGYTF. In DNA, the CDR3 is TGTGCCAGCAGACGAACCGGGACAGGGGGCCAAGCTAACTATGGCTACACCTTC.

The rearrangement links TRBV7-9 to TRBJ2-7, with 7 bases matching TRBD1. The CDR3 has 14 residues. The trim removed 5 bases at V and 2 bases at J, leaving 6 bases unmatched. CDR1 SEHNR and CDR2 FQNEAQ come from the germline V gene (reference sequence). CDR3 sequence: CASSLRDSPYEQYF. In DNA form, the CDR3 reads TGTGCCAGCAGCCTCCGGGACAGTCCCTACGAGCAGTACTTC.

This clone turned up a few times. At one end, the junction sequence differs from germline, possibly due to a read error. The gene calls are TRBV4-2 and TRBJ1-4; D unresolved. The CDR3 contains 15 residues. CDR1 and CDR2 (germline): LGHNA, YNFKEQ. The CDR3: CASSEERVQNEKLFF. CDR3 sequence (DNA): TGTGCCAGCAGCGAAGAGAGGGTACAGAATGAAAAACTGTTTTTT.

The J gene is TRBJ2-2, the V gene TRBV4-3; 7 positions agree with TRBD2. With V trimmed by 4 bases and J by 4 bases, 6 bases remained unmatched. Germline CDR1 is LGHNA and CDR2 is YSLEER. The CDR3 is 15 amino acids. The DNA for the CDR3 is TGCGCCAGCAGCCCCTCCGCGGGAGCCACCGGGGAGCTGTTTTTT. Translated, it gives CASSPSAGATGELFF.

The CDR3 sequence is CASSQEGTGETGNTIYF. CDR3 nucleotide sequence: TGCGCCAGCAGCCAAGAAGGGACAGGGGAAACTGGAAACACCATATATTTT. The V call is TRBV4-3, the J call TRBJ1-3, with 10 bases lining up with TRBD1. CDR3 length: 17 residues. CDR1 is LGHNA and CDR2 is YSLEER in the germline V gene. V was clipped by 0 bases and J by 2 bases; unmatched bases: 4.

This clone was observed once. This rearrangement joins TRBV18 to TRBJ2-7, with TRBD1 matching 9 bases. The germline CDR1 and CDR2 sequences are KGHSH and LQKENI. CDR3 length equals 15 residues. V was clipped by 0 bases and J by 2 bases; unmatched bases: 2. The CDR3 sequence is CASSPPGTGPYEQYF. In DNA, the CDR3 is TGTGCCAGCTCACCACCTGGGACAGGGCCCTACGAGCAGTACTTC.

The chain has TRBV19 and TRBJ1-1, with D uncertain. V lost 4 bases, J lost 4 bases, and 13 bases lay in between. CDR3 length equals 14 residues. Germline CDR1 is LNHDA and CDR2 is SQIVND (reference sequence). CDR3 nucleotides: TGTGCCAGTAGTACCTCCTCGGGAAGCACTGAAGCTTTCTTT. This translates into CASSTSSGSTEAFF.

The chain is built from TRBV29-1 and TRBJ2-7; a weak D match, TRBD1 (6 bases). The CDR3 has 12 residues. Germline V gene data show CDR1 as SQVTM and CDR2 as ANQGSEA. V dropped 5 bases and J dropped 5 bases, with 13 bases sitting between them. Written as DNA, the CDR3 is TGCAGCGTTTTGGACAGTTTTAACGAGCAGTACTTC. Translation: CSVLDSFNEQYF.

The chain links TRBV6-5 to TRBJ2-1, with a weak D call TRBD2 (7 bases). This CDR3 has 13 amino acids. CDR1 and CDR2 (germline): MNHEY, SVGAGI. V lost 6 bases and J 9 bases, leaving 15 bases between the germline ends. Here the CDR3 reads CASSPRGASEQFF. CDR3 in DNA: TGTGCCAGCAGCCCTCGGGGGGCTAGTGAGCAGTTCTTC.

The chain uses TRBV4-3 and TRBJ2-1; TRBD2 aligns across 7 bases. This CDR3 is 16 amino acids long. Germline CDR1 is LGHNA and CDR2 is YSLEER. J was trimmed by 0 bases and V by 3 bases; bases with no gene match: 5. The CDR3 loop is CASSQTPSGSYNEQFF. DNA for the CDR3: TGCGCCAGCAGCCAGACACCTAGCGGCTCCTACAATGAGCAGTTCTTC.

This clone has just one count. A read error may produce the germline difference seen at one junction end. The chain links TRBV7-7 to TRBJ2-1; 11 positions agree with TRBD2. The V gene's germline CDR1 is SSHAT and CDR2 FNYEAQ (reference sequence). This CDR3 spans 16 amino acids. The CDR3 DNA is TGTGCTAGCAGCCCGGCGACTAGCGGGACGATGTATGAGCAGTTCTTC. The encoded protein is CASSPATSGTMYEQFF.